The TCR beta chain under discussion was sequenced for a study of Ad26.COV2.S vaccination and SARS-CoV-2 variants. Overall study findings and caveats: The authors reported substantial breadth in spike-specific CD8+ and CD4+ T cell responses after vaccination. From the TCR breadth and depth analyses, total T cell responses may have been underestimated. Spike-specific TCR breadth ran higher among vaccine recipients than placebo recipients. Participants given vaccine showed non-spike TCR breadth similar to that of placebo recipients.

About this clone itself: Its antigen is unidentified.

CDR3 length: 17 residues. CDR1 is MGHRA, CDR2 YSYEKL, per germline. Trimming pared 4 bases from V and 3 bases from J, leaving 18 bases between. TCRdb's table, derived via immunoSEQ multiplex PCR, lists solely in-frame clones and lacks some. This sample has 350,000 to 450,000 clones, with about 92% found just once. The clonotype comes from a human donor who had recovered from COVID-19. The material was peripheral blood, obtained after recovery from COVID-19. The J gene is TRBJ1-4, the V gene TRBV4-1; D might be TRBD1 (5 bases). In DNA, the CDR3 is TGCGCCAGCAGCCCAGTGCGAGTGGGGACTCCTAATGAAAAACTGTTTTTT. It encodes CASSPVRVGTPNEKLFF.